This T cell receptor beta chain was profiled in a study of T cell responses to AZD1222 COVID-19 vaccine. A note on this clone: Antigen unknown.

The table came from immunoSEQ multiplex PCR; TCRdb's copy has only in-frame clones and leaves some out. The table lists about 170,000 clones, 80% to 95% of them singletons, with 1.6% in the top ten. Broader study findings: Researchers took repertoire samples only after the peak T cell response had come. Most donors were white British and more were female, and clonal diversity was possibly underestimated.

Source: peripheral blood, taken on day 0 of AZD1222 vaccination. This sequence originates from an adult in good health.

In nucleotides, the CDR3 is TGCGCCAGTAGACTAGCGGGAGGATCGAACACCGGGGAGCTGTTTTTT. Its protein is CASRLAGGSNTGELFF. The chain uses TRBV10-2 and TRBJ2-2, with TRBD2 matching 13 bases. V shed 9 bases and J 0 bases; nucleotides not matched to a gene: 4. The length of the CDR3 is 16 residues. Germline CDR1 WSHSY, CDR2 SAAADI.